This T cell receptor (beta chain) was identified during a study of shared T cell receptors in the human thymus. V lost 6 bases and J lost 5, with 13 bases in between. CDR3 length: 13 residues. TCRdb's table, derived via immunoSEQ multiplex PCR, lists solely in-frame clones and lacks some. Altogether roughly 550,000 clones are present, 75% to 85% being singletons, with the ten largest covering around 0.013%. This sample also belongs to another study, concerning human thymus T cells. This second report adds: Donors were healthy Finnish infants having corrective surgery for congenital heart defects. It was from resections taken during corrective heart surgery that the thymus tissue came. Unrelated people showed highly overlapping thymic repertoires, related research reported.

The receptor's source is a boy under two years old with a congenital heart defect. The chain combines TRBV23-1 with TRBJ1-1, with TRBD1 as a possible D gene (5 bases). TRBV23-1 is an open reading frame whose function is uncertain. The sample taken for sequencing was thymocytes. CDR3 nucleotides: TGCGCCAGCAGCACAGGCGGGGGGACTGAAGCTTTCTTT. This translates into CASSTGGGTEAFF.